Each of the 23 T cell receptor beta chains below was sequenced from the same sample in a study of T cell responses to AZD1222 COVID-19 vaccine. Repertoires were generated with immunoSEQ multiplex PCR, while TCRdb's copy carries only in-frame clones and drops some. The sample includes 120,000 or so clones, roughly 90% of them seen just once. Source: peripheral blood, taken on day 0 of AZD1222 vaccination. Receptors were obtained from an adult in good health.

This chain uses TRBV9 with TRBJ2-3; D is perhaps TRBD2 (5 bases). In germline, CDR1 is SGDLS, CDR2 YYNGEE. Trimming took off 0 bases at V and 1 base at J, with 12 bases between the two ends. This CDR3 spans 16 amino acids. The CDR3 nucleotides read TGTGCCAGCAGCGTAGTCCCTAGCTCGGGCACAGATACGCAGTATTTT. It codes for CASSVVPSSGTDTQYF.

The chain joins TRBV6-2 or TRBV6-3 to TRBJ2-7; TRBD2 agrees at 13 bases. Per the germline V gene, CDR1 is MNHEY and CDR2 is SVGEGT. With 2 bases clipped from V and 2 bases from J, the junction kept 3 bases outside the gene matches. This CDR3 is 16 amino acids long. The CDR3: CASSYGGLAGTYEQYF. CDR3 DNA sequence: TGTGCCAGCAGTTACGGGGGACTAGCGGGAACCTACGAGCAGTACTTC.

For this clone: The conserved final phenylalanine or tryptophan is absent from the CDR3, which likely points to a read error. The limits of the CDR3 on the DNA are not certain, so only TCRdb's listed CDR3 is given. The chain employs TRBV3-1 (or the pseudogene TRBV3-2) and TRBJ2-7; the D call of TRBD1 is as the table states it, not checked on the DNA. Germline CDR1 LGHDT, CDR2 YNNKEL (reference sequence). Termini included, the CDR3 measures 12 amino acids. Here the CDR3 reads CASSHLTGVVSL.

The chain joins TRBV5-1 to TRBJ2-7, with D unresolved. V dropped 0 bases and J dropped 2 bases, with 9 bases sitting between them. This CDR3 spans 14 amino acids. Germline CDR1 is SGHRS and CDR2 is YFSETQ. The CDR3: CASSLVAGPYEQYF. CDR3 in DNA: TGCGCCAGCAGCTTGGTAGCAGGTCCCTACGAGCAGTACTTC.

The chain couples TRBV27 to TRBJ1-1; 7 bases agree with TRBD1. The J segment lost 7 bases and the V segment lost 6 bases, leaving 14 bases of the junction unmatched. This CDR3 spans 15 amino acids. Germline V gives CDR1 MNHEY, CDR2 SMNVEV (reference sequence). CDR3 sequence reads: CASRATGRPGGEAFF. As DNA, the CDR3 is TGTGCCAGCAGGGCGACAGGGCGCCCGGGTGGTGAAGCTTTCTTT.

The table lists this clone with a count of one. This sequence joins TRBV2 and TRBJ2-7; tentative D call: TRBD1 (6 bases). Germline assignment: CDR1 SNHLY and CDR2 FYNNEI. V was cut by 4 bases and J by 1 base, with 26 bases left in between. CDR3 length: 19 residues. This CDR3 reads CASSGGHRAAPRRSYEQYF. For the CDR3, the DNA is TGTGCCAGCAGTGGGGGGCACCGAGCGGCACCCCGGAGGTCCTACGAGCAGTACTTC. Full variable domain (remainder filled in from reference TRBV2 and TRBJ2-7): EPEVTQTPSHQVTQMGQEVILRCVPISNHLYFYWYRQILGQKVEFLVSFYNNEISEKSEIFDDQFSVERPDGSNFTLKIRSTKLEDSAMYFCASSGGHRAAPRRSYEQYFGPGTRLTVT.

The CDR3 DNA is TGTGCCGTCCGGGTCGGGGACGAGCAGTACTTC. Its translation: CAVRVGDEQYF. The chain employs TRBV11-3 and TRBJ2-7, with D tentatively TRBD2 (5 bases). Germline V gene data show CDR1 as SGHNT and CDR2 as YENEEA. The CDR3 consists of 11 residues. V dropped 11 bases and J dropped 5 bases, with 13 bases sitting between them.

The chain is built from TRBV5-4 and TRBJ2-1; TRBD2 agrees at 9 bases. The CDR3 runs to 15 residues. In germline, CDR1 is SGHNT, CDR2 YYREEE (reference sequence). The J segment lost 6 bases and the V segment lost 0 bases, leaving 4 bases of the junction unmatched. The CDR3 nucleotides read TGTGCCAGCAGCTTGGGACTAGCGGTCACCAATGAGCAGTTCTTC. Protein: CASSLGLAVTNEQFF.

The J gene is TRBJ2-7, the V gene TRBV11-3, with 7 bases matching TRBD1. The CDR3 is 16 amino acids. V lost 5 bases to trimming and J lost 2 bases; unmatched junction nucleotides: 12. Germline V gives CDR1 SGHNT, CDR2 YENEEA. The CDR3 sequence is CASSHDQTGPTYEQYF. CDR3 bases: TGTGCCAGCAGCCACGATCAGACAGGGCCGACCTACGAGCAGTACTTC.

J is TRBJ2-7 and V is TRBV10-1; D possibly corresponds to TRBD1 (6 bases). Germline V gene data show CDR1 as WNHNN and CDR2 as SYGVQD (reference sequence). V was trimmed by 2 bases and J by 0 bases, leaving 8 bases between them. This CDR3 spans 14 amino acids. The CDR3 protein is CASSEAGVSYEQYF. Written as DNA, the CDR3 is TGCGCCAGCAGTGAGGCAGGGGTCTCCTACGAGCAGTACTTC.

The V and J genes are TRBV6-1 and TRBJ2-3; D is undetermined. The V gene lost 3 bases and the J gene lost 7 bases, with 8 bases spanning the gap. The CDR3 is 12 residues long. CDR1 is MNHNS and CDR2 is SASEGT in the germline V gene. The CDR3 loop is CASSDMSNTQYF. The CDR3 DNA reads TGTGCCAGCAGTGACATGTCAAATACGCAGTATTTT.

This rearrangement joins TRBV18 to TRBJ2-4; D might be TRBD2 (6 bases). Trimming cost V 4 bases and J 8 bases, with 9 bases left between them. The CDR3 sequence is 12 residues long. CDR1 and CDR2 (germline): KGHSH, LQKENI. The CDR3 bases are TGTGCCAGCTCACACGGGAGCGACATTCAGTACTTC. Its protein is CASSHGSDIQYF.

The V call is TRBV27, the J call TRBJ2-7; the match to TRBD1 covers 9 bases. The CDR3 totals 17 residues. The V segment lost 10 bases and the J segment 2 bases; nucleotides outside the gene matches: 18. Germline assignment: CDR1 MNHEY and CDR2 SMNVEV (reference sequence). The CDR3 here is CATRQTGGKFGTYEQYF. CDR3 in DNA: TGTGCCACCCGCCAGACAGGGGGAAAATTTGGAACCTACGAGCAGTACTTC.

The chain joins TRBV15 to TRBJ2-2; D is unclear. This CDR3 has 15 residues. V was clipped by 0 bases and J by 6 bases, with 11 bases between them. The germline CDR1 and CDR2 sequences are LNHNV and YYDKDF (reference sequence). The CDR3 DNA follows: TGTGCCACCAGCAGAGATTTGGCTTCGGCCGGGGAGCTGTTTTTT. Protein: CATSRDLASAGELFF.

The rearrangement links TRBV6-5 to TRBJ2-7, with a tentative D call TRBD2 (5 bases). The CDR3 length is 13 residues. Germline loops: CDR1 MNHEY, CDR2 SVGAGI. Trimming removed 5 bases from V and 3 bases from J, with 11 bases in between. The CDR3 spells CASSPTGYYEQYF. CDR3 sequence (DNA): TGTGCCAGCAGTCCTACGGGGTACTACGAGCAGTACTTC.

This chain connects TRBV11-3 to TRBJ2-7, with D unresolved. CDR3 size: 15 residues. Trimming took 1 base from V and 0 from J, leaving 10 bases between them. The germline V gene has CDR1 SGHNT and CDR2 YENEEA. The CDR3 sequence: CASSLAPESSYEQYF. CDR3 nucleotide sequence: TGTGCCAGCAGCTTAGCCCCGGAAAGCTCCTACGAGCAGTACTTC.

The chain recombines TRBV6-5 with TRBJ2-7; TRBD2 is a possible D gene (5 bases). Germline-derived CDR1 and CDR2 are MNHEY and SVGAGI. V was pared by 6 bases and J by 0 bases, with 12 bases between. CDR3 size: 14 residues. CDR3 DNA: TGTGCCAGCAGGATGACTACGAGCTCCTACGAGCAGTACTTC. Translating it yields CASRMTTSSYEQYF.

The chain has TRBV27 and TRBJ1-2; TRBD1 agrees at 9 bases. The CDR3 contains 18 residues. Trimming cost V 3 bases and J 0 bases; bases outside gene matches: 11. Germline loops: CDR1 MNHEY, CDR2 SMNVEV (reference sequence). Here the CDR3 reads CASSLGPGTGHANYGYTF. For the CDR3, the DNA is TGTGCCAGCAGTTTGGGTCCCGGGACAGGGCACGCTAACTATGGCTACACCTTC.

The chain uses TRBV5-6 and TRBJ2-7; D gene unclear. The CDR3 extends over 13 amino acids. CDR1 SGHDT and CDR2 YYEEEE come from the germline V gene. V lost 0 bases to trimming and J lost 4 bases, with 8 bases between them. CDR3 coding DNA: TGTGCCAGCAGCTTGGAGCCAGCTTACGAGCAGTACTTC. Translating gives CASSLEPAYEQYF.

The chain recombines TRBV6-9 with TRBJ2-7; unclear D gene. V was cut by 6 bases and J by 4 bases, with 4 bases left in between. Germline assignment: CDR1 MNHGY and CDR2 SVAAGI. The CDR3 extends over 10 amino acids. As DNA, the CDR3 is TGTGCCAGCAGCGCATACGAGCAGTACTTC. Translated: CASSAYEQYF.

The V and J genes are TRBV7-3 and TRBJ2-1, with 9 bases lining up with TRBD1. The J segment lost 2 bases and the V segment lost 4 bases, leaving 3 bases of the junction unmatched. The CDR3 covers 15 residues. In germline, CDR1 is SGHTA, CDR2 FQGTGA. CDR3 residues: CASSSGTGTYNEQFF. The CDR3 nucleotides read TGTGCCAGCAGCTCTGGGACAGGGACCTACAATGAGCAGTTCTTC.

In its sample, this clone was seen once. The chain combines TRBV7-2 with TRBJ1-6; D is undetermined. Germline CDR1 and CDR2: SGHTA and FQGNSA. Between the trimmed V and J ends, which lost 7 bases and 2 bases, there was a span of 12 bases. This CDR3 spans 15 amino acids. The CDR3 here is CASNLSGAYNSPLHF. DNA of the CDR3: TGTGCCAGCAACCTCAGTGGCGCCTATAATTCACCCCTCCACTTT.

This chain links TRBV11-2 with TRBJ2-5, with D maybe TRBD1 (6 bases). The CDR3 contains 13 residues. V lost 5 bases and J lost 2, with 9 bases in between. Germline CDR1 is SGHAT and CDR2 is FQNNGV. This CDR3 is CASSKGQQETQYF. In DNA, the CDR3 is TGTGCCAGCAGCAAAGGACAGCAAGAGACCCAGTACTTC.